This TCR beta chain was identified in a study of T cells after yellow fever vaccination. Study findings and constraints: Only a small proportion of the clonotypes turned up in both the CD4 and the CD8 compartments, likely arising from convergent recombination. Subsequent booster samples again held most clones from primary vaccination (96% CD4, about 90% CD8).

Germline values: CDR1 MNHNS, CDR2 SASEGT. Trimming took 0 bases from V and 9 from J, leaving 12 bases between them. This CDR3 has 14 residues. Generation of TCR cDNA used 5'RACE template switching (which added a universal primer site and UMIs). One entry per CDR3 protein, called by TCRdb with MiXCR from the 5' RACE reads. This table has around 310,000 distinct CDR3 sequences, 3.5% to 4.5% appearing once. This clonotype occurred many times. Its antigen is not known. The chain links TRBV6-1 to TRBJ1-5; D is possibly TRBD1 (6 bases). The sample in question was PBMCs, obtained 15 days after the yellow fever booster vaccination. The source of this sequence is a man aged 18 to 30 who received the YFV17D yellow fever vaccine. The CDR3 bases are TGTGCCAGCAGTGAAGCGGGGGGCGTCAGGCCCCAGCATTTT. This sequence encodes CASSEAGGVRPQHF.